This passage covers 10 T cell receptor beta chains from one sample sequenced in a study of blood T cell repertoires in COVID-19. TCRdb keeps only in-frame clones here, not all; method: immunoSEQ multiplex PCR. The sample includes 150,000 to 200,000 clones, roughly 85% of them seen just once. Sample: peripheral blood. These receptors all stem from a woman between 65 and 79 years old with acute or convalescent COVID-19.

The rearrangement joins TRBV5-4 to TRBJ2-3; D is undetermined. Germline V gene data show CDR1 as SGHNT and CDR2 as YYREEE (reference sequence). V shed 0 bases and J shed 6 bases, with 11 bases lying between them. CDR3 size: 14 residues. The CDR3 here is CASSLVSIGDTQYF. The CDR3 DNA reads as TGTGCCAGCAGCTTGGTATCAATCGGGGATACGCAGTATTTT.

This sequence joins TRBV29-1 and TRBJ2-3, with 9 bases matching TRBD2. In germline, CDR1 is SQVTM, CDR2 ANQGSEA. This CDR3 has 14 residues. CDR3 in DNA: TGCACCGTCAATCGCGGGAGGGCCCTAGATACGCAGTATTTT. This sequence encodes CTVNRGRALDTQYF.

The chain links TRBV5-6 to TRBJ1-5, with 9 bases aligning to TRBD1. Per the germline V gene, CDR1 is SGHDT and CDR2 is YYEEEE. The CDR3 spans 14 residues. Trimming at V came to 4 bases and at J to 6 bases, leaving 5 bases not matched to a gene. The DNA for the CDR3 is TGTGCCAGCAGCCCAGGACAGGGGAGTCAGCCCCAGCATTTT. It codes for CASSPGQGSQPQHF.

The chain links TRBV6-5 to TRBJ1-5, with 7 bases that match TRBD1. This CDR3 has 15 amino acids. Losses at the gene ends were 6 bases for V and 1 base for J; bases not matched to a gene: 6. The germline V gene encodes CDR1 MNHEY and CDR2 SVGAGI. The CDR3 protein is CASRINRGSNQPQHF. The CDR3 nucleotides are TGTGCCAGCAGGATAAACAGGGGAAGCAATCAGCCCCAGCATTTT.

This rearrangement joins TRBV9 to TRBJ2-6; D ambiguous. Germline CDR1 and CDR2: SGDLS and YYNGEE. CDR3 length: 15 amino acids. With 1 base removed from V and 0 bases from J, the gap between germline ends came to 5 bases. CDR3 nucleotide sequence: TGTGCCAGCAGCGTACTCGGCTCTGGGGCCAACGTCCTGACTTTC. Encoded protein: CASSVLGSGANVLTF.

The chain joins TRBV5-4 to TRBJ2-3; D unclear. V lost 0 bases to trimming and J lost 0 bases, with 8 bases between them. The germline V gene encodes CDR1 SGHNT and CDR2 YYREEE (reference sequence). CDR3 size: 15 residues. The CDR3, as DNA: TGTGCCAGCAGCTTGGCGGGTCCTAGCACAGATACGCAGTATTTT. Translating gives CASSLAGPSTDTQYF.

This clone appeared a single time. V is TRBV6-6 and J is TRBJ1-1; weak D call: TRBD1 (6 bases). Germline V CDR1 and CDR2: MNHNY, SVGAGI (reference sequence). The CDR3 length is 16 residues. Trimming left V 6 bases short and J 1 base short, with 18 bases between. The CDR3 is CASSSSLPGENTEAFF. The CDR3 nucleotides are TGTGCCAGCAGCTCCTCCCTGCCAGGGGAGAACACTGAAGCTTTCTTT.

CDR3: CASETSGRMGETQYF. The CDR3 bases are TGTGCCTCCGAAACCAGCGGGAGGATGGGTGAGACCCAGTACTTC. The V gene is TRBV3-1 (or the pseudogene TRBV3-2), the J gene TRBJ2-5, with 9 positions matching TRBD2. The germline CDR1 and CDR2 sequences are LGHDT and YNNKEL (reference sequence). V shed 11 bases, J shed 5 bases, and the junction held 15 bases outside the gene matches. The CDR3 contains 15 residues.

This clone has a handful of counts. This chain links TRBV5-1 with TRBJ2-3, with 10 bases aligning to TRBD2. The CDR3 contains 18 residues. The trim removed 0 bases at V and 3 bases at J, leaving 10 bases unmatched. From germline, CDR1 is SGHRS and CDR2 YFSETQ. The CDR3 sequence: CASSLDLAGALSTDTQYF. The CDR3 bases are TGCGCCAGCAGCTTGGATCTAGCGGGAGCCCTTTCGACAGATACGCAGTATTTT.

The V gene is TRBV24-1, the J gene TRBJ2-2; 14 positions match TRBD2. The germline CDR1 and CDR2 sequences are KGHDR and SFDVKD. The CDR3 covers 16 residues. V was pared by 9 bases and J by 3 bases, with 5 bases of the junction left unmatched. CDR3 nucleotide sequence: TGTGCCACCGGGGGACTAGCGGGAGTTGACACCGGGGAGCTGTTTTTT. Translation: CATGGLAGVDTGELFF.